Below, one T cell receptor beta chain is given with its context. Authors' processing steps: Estimation of nucleated cell counts was performed using reference gene primer amplification. Sequencing was performed with immunoSEQ multiplex PCR; in TCRdb, only in-frame clones are kept and a portion is missing. D and trimming were read from the DNA, whereas the V and J calls and clone size are those reported in that table. The data hold about 250,000 clones, with more than 80% observed a single time. The data were taken from a study of blood T cell repertoires in COVID-19. Study details: Italy, Spain and the United States were the sources of the convalescent and acute COVID-19 samples.

The ends were cut back, 3 bases at V and 0 bases at J, with 13 bases in the middle. Germline V gene sequence: CDR1 DFQATT, CDR2 SNEGSKA (reference sequence). There are 15 residues in the CDR3. The sample was peripheral blood. The clonotype comes from a woman aged 25 to 45 with active or convalescent COVID-19. The rearrangement uses TRBV20-1 and TRBJ2-3, with D uncertain. The CDR3 loop is CSASKAVPSTDTQYF. As DNA, the CDR3 is TGCAGTGCTAGTAAGGCGGTCCCAAGCACAGATACGCAGTATTTT.